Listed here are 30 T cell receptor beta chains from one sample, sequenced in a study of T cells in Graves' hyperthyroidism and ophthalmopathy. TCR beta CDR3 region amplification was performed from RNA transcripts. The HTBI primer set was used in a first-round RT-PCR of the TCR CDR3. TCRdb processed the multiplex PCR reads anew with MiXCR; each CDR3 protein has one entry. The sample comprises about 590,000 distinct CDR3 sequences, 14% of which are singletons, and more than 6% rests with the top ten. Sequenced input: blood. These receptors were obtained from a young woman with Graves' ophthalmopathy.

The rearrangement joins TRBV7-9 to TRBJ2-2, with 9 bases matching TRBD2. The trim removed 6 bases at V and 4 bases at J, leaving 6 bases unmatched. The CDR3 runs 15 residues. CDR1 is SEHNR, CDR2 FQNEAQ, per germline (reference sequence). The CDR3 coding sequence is TGTGCCAGCAGAGAAATGCGGGAGGGCACCGGGGAGCTGTTTTTT. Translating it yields CASREMREGTGELFF.

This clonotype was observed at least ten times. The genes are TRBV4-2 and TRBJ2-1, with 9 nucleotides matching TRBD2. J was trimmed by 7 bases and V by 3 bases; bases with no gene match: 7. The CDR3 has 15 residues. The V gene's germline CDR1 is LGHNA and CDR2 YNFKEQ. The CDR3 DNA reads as TGTGCCAGCAGCCAGGGGACTAGCTCGAGGAATGAGCAGTTCTTC. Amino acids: CASSQGTSSRNEQFF.

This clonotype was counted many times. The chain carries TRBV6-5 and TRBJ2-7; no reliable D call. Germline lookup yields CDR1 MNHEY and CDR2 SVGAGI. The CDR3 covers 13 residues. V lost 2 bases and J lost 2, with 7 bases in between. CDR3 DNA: TGTGCCAGCAGTTACAAGGTCCCCTACGAGCAGTACTTC. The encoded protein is CASSYKVPYEQYF.

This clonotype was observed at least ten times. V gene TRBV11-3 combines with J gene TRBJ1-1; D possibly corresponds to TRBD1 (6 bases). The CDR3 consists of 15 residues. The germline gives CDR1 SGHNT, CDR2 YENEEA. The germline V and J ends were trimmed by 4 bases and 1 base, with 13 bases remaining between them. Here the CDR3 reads CASSWTELPNTEAFF. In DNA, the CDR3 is TGTGCCAGCAGCTGGACAGAGCTCCCGAACACTGAAGCTTTCTTT.

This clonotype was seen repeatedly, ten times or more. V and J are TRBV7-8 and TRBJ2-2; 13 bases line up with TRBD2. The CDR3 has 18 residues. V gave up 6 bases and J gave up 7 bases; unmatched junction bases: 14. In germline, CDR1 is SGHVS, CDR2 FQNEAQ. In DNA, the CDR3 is TGTGCCAGCAGATTCACCCGTACTAGCGGGAGGGCCAACGGGGAGCTGTTTTTT. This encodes CASRFTRTSGRANGELFF.

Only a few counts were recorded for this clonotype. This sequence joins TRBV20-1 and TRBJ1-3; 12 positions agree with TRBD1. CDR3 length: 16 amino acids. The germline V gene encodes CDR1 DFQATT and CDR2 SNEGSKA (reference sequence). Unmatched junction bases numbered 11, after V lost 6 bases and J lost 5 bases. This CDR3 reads CSASGRDRGLRNTIYF. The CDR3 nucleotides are TGCAGTGCCTCCGGCCGGGACAGGGGGCTTCGAAACACCATATATTTT.

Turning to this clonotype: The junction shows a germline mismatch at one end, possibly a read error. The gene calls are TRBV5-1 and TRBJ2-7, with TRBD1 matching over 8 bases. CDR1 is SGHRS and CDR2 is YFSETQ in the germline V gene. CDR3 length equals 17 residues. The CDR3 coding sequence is TGTGCCAGCAGTCCCTCCCCGTGGGGACAGGATGTTCTTGAGCAGTACTTC. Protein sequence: CASSPSPWGQDVLEQYF.

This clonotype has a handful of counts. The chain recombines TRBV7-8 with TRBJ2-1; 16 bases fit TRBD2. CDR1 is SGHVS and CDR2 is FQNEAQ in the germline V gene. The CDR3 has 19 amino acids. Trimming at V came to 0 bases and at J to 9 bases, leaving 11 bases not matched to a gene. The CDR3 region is CASSLALGTSGRAVGEQFF. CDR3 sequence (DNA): TGTGCCAGCAGCTTAGCGCTTGGGACTAGCGGGAGGGCCGTCGGTGAGCAGTTCTTC.

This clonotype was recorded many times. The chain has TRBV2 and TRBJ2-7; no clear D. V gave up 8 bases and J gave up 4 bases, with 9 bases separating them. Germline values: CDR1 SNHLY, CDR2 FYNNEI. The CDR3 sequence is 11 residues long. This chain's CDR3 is CASDRVYEQYF. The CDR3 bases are TGTGCCAGCGACCGGGTTTACGAGCAGTACTTC.

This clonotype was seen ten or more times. CDR3 loop: CATKQGPDTQYF. The DNA of the CDR3 is TGTGCCACCAAGCAGGGTCCAGATACGCAGTATTTT. V and J are TRBV2 and TRBJ2-3; D is possibly TRBD1 (5 bases). Germline V gene sequence: CDR1 SNHLY, CDR2 FYNNEI. The CDR3 loop spans 12 amino acids. The V and J ends lost 10 bases and 4 bases respectively, with 12 bases between them.

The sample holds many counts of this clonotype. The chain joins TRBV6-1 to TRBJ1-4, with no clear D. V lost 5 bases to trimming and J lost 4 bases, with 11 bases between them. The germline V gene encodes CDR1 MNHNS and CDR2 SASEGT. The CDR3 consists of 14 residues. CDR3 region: CASSPRSGNEKLFF. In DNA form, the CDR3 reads TGTGCCAGCAGTCCCAGGTCGGGTAATGAAAAACTGTTTTTT.

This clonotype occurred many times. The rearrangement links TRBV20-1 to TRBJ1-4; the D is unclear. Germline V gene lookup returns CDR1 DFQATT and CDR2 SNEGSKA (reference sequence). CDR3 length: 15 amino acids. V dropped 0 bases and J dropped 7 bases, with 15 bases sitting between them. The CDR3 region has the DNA TGCAGTGCTAGAGATGCGGCCCACATTGGTGAAAAACTGTTTTTT. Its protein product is CSARDAAHIGEKLFF.

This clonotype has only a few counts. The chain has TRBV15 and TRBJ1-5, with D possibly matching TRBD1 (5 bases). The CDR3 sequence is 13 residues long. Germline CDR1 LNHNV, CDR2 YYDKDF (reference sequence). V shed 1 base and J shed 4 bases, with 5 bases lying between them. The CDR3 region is CATSRGQNQPQHF. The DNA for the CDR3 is TGTGCCACCAGCAGAGGACAGAATCAGCCCCAGCATTTT.

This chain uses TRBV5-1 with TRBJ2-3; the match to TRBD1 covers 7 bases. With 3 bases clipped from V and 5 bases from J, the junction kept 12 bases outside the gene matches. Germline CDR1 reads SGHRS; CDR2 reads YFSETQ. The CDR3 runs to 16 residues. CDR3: CASSSTGEVGRDTQYF. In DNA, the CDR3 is TGCGCCAGCAGCTCCACAGGGGAAGTAGGACGAGATACGCAGTATTTT.

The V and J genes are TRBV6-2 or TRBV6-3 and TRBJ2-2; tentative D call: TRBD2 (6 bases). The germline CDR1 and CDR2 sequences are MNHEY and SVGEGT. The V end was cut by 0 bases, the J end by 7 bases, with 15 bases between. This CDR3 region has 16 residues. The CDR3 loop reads CASSYSSTSFIGELFF. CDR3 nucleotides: TGTGCCAGCAGTTACTCGAGTACTAGCTTTATCGGGGAGCTGTTTTTT.

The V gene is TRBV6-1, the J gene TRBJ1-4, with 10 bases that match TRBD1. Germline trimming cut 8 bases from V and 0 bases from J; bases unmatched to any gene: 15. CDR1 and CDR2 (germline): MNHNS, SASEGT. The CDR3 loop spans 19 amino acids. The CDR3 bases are TGTGCCAGCGGCAAAGGGTGGGACAGGGGTTTTTCAACTAATGAAAAACTGTTTTTT. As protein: CASGKGWDRGFSTNEKLFF.

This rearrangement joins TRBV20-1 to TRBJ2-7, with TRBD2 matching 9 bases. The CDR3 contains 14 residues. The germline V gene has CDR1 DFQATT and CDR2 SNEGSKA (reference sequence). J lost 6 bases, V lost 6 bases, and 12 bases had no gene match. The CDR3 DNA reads TGCAGTGCGGGGTCGGGCGGGAGGGCCTTCGAGCAGTACTTC. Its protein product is CSAGSGGRAFEQYF.

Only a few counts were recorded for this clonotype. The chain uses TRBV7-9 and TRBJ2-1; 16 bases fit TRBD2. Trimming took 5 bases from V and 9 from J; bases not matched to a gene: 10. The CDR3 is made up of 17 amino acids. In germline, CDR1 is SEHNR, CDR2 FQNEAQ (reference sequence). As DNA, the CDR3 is TGTGCCAGCAGCCCCCCGGGACTAGCGGGAGGGCCAAGTGAGCAGTTCTTC. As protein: CASSPPGLAGGPSEQFF.

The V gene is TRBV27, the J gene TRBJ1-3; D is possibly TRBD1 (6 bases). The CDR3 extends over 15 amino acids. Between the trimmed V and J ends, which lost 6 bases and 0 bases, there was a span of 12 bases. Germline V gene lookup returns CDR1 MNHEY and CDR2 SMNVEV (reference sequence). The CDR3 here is CASRPQGSSGNTIYF. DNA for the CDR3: TGTGCCAGCAGGCCCCAGGGGTCCTCTGGAAACACCATATATTTT.

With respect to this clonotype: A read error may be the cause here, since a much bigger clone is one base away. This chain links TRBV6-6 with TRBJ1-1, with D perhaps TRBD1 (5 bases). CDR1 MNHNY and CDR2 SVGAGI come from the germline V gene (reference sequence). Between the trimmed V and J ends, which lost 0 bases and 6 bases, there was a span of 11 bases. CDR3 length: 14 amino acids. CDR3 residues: CASSYSDMGPEAFF. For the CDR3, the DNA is TGTGCCAGCAGTTACTCCGACATGGGGCCTGAAGCTTTCTTT.

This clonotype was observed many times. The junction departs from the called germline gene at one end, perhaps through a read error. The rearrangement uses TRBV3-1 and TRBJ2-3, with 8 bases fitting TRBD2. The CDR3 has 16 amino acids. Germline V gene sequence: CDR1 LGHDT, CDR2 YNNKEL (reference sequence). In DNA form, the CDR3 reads TGTGCCAGCAGTCAAGCCCCCGCGGGAGGAGCAGATACGCAGTATTTT. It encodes CASSQAPAGGADTQYF.

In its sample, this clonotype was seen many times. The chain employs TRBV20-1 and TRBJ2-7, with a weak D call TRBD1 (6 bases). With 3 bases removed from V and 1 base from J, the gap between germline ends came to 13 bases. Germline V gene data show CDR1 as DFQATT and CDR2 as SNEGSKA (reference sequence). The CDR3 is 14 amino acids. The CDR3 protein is CSASKAGESYEQYF. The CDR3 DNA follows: TGCAGTGCTAGTAAGGCAGGGGAGTCCTACGAGCAGTACTTC.

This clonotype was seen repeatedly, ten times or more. Here the CDR3 reads CASSYSRRDRAPQPQHF. In nucleotides, the CDR3 is TGTGCCAGCAGTTACTCACGCCGGGACAGGGCCCCTCAGCCCCAGCATTTT. The chain employs TRBV6-6 and TRBJ1-5, with TRBD1 matching over 9 bases. This CDR3 comprises 17 residues. Trimming at V came to 0 bases and at J to 6 bases, leaving 9 bases not matched to a gene. CDR1 is MNHNY and CDR2 is SVGAGI in the germline V gene (reference sequence).

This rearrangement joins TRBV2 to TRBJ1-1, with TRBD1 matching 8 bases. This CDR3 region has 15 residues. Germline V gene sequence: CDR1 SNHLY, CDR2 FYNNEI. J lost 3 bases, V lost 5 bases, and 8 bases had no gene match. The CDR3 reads CASSKGQGPDTEAFF. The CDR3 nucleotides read TGTGCCAGCAGTAAAGGACAGGGACCGGACACTGAAGCTTTCTTT.

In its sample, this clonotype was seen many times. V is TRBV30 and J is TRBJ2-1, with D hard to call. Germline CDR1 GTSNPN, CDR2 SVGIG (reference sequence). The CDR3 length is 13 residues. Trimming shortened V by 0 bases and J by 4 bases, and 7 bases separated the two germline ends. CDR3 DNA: TGTGCCTGGAGTGTCTGGCAGTACAATGAGCAGTTCTTC. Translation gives CAWSVWQYNEQFF.

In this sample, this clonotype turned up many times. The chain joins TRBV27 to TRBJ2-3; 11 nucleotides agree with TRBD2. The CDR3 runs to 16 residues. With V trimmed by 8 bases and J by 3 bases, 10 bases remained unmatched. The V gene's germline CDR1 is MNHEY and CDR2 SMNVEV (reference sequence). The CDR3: CASARLLAGVTDTQYF. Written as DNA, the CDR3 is TGTGCCAGCGCAAGATTACTAGCGGGAGTAACAGATACGCAGTATTTT.

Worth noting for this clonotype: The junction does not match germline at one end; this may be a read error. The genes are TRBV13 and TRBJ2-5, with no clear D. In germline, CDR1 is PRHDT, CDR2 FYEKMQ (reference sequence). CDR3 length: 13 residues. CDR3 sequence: CASSVGPQEAQYF. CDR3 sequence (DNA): TGTGCCAGCAGCGTCGGGCCTCAAGAGGCCCAGTACTTC.

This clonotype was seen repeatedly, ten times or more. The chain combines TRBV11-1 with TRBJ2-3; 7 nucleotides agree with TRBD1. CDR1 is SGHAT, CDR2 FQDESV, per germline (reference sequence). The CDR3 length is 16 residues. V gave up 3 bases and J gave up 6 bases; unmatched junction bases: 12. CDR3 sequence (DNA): TGTGCCAGCAGCTTGGGCCTGACAGGGTTGGGCGATACGCAGTATTTT. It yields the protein CASSLGLTGLGDTQYF.

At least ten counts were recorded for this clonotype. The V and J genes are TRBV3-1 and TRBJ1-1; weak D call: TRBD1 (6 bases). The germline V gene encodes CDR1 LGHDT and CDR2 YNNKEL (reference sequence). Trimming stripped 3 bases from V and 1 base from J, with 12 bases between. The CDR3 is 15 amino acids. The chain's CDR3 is CASSQSSTGNTEAFF. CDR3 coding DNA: TGTGCCAGCAGCCAGTCATCGACAGGGAACACTGAAGCTTTCTTT.

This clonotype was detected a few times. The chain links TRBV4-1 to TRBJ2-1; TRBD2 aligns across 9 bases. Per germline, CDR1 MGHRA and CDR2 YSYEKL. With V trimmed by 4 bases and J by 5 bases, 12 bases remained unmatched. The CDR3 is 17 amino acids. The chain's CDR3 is CASSRREGRLSNNEQFF. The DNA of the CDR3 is TGCGCCAGCAGCCGGCGGGAGGGCCGTTTAAGCAACAATGAGCAGTTCTTC.